Shown below are 18 T cell receptor beta chains from a single sample sequenced in a study of cytomegalovirus exposure and HLA in healthy donors. This PCR relied on a set of 60 Vbeta primers and 13 Jbeta primers. Libraries were prepared by immunoSEQ multiplex PCR; TCRdb keeps only in-frame clonotypes and omits some of them. The sample has around 68,000 clones, over 75% seen once; the top ten hold about 10%. The source material was PBMCs. These receptors came from a female donor in good health and CMV-seronegative.

The chain is built from TRBV27 and TRBJ1-2; TRBD1 agrees at 7 bases. The CDR3 runs 14 residues. The junction had 11 bases not matched to a gene; V was cut back by 5 bases and J by 8 bases. CDR1 MNHEY and CDR2 SMNVEV come from the germline V gene (reference sequence). The CDR3, as DNA: TGTGCCAGCAGTCCCAGGGACAGAGGCGGCGGCTACACCTTC. Translating gives CASSPRDRGGGYTF.

This chain connects TRBV28 to TRBJ2-7; 10 bases align to TRBD2. CDR3 length equals 15 residues. Germline assignment: CDR1 MDHEN and CDR2 SYDVKM. With 8 bases clipped from V and 7 bases from J, the junction kept 14 bases outside the gene matches. This chain's CDR3 is CASRPPSGSFGEQYF. DNA of the CDR3: TGTGCCAGCCGACCTCCTAGCGGGAGCTTTGGAGAGCAGTACTTC.

The chain couples TRBV4-1 to TRBJ2-5; D gene ambiguous. In germline, CDR1 is MGHRA, CDR2 YSYEKL. V lost 0 bases and J lost 1, with 9 bases in between. CDR3 length equals 15 residues. The CDR3 DNA sequence: TGCGCCAGCAGCCAAGATTTAACAACCCAAGAGACCCAGTACTTC. As protein: CASSQDLTTQETQYF.

This chain uses TRBV7-2 with TRBJ2-3, with 9 bases identical to TRBD2. There are 17 residues in the CDR3. V gave up 5 bases and J gave up 2 bases; unmatched junction bases: 11. In germline, CDR1 is SGHTA, CDR2 FQGNSA. This CDR3 is CASSPASRTSDTDTQYF. Here the CDR3 DNA reads TGTGCCAGCAGCCCCGCATCTAGGACTAGCGACACAGATACGCAGTATTTT.

With respect to this clone: The identical CDR3 is also encoded by other nucleotide sequences in the sample. The chain recombines TRBV28 with TRBJ2-5; D is ambiguous. TRBJ2-7 explains the end of the DNA better; the J call may be wrong. The CDR3 spans 11 residues. Per the germline V gene, CDR1 is MDHEN and CDR2 is SYDVKM. CDR3 region: CASRTIYEQYF. CDR3 sequence (DNA): TGTGCCAGCAGAACTATCTACGAGCAGTACTTC.

V is TRBV6-5 and J is TRBJ2-5, with D perhaps TRBD2 (7 bases). The end of the DNA is better explained by TRBJ2-7, so the J call may be wrong. Germline V lookup: CDR1 MNHEY, CDR2 SVGAGI. There are 14 residues in the CDR3. CDR3 sequence reads: CASSSAGANYEQYF. The CDR3 coding sequence is TGTGCCAGCAGTTCGGCGGGGGCGAATTACGAGCAGTACTTC.

The chain couples TRBV7-2 to TRBJ1-3; 7 bases are shared with TRBD1. The CDR3 loop spans 13 amino acids. Germline assignment: CDR1 SGHTA and CDR2 FQGNSA. Trimming at V came to 1 base and at J to 9 bases, leaving 3 bases not matched to a gene. The CDR3 protein is CASSLDPGGTIYF. The DNA for the CDR3 is TGTGCCAGCAGCTTAGATCCAGGGGGCACCATATATTTT.

This rearrangement joins TRBV5-1 to TRBJ1-5, with 8 bases matching TRBD1. Germline V lookup: CDR1 SGHRS, CDR2 YFSETQ. J gave up 3 bases and V 2 bases, and 4 bases lay outside the gene matches. The CDR3 has 15 amino acids. CDR3 DNA sequence: TGCGCCAGCAGCTTAATGGGACAGGTCAATCAGCCCCAGCATTTT. This gives the protein CASSLMGQVNQPQHF.

This clone was seen only once. The chain has TRBV6-1 and TRBJ2-5; D perhaps matches TRBD2 (7 bases). CDR1 is MNHNS and CDR2 is SASEGT in the germline V gene. CDR3 size: 14 residues. V lost 8 bases and J 4 bases, leaving 17 bases between the germline ends. CDR3 amino acids: CASGREGGGETQYF. CDR3 sequence (DNA): TGTGCCAGCGGCCGTGAGGGGGGGGGAGAGACCCAGTACTTC.

The chain carries TRBV6-1 and TRBJ1-1; D not certain. The CDR3 is 13 amino acids. Trimming cost V 6 bases and J 4 bases, with 12 bases left between them. Germline V gene lookup returns CDR1 MNHNS and CDR2 SASEGT. CDR3 sequence (DNA): TGTGCCAGCAGGGGCGGAGCGGCCACTGAAGCTTTCTTT. This sequence encodes CASRGGAATEAFF.

The chain carries TRBV18 and TRBJ2-7; 11 nucleotides agree with TRBD1. Per germline, CDR1 KGHSH and CDR2 LQKENI. The J segment lost 2 bases and the V segment lost 2 bases, leaving 2 bases of the junction unmatched. CDR3 length: 15 residues. CDR3 protein: CASSPGTGGAYEQYF. The CDR3 DNA follows: TGTGCCAGCTCACCAGGGACAGGGGGGGCCTACGAGCAGTACTTC.

V usage is TRBV6-5 and J usage is TRBJ1-5; D is possibly TRBD1 (6 bases). The ends were cut back, 4 bases at V and 3 bases at J, with 16 bases in the middle. The CDR3 is 16 amino acids. The V gene's germline CDR1 is MNHEY and CDR2 SVGAGI. The CDR3 loop reads CASSWGRGQHNQPQHF. The CDR3 coding sequence is TGTGCCAGCAGTTGGGGCCGAGGACAGCACAATCAGCCCCAGCATTTT.

V and J are TRBV10-2 and TRBJ2-1, with 12 bases lining up with TRBD2. This CDR3 has 14 amino acids. J was trimmed by 5 bases and V by 4 bases; bases with no gene match: 0. Per the germline V gene, CDR1 is WSHSY and CDR2 is SAAADI. The CDR3, as DNA: TGCGCCAGCAGTGGGACTAGCGGGGACAATGAGCAGTTCTTC. Protein: CASSGTSGDNEQFF.

The rearrangement links TRBV2 to TRBJ2-7; 8 bases fit TRBD1. Germline V gene lookup returns CDR1 SNHLY and CDR2 FYNNEI. V lost 1 base and J lost 6; bases outside the gene matches: 8. The CDR3 is 15 amino acids. CDR3 residues: CASSEDWAGTGEQYF. In nucleotides, the CDR3 is TGTGCCAGCAGTGAAGATTGGGCAGGGACAGGCGAGCAGTACTTC.

The V and J genes are TRBV19 and TRBJ1-5; 8 positions match TRBD1. Germline CDR1 reads LNHDA; CDR2 reads SQIVND (reference sequence). The length of the CDR3 is 14 residues. V trimming: 4 bases; J trimming: 6 bases; junction bases outside the gene matches: 5. Written as DNA, the CDR3 is TGTGCCAGTAGTAAAGGACAGGGAAGTCAGCCCCAGCATTTT. It codes for CASSKGQGSQPQHF.

The V call is TRBV5-1, the J call TRBJ1-5; tentative D call: TRBD1 (5 bases). The CDR3 consists of 15 residues. CDR1 and CDR2 (germline): SGHRS, YFSETQ. Trimming shortened V by 0 bases and J by 0 bases, and 7 bases separated the two germline ends. The CDR3 spells CASSLGQSSNQPQHF. The CDR3 DNA reads TGCGCCAGCAGCTTGGGACAGTCTAGCAATCAGCCCCAGCATTTT.

The chain employs TRBV10-1 and TRBJ2-7; D may be TRBD1 (6 bases). V was shortened by 10 bases and J by 9 bases, with 16 bases between the two germline ends. Germline CDR1 and CDR2: WNHNN and SYGVQD (reference sequence). CDR3 length: 11 amino acids. The CDR3 sequence is CAIHRVVGQYF. The CDR3 DNA follows: TGCGCCATTCACAGGGTGGTCGGGCAGTACTTC.

This clone occurred a few times. The chain uses TRBV5-8 and TRBJ1-4; a possible D gene is TRBD1 (6 bases). The CDR3 spans 12 residues. Per germline, CDR1 SGHTS and CDR2 YDEGEE. V shed 1 base and J shed 8 bases, with 6 bases lying between them. The CDR3: CASSLTGEKLFF. The CDR3 DNA is TGTGCCAGCAGCTTGACAGGGGAAAAACTGTTTTTT.